The rows below give T cell receptor beta chains drawn from one sample of a study of PD-1 blockade in classical Hodgkin lymphoma. Measured with immunoSEQ multiplex PCR; TCRdb has only the in-frame clones, and not every one. The sample holds around 25,000 clones, 60% to 80% seen once. The input for sequencing was peripheral blood mononuclear cells (PBMCs), taken before the fourth cycle of nivolumab. All receptors derive from a human donor with classical Hodgkin lymphoma. The CDR3 runs from the conserved cysteine through the conserved F or W. D genes are given only for firm matches. Expanded clones are given a class, and other clones once, few, many or no size at all.

J	V	size	D	CDR3	DNA
TRBJ1-1	TRBV27	NA	NA	CASTLGRNTEAFF	TGTGCCAGCACCTTGGGCAGGAACACTGAAGCTTTCTTT
TRBJ2-5	TRBV2	NA	NA	CASSTQGAQETQYF	TGTGCCAGCAGTACTCAGGGAGCTCAAGAGACCCAGTACTTC
TRBJ2-4	TRBV5-6	NA	TRBD1	CASSFGTGAQYF	TGTGCCAGCAGCTTTGGCACAGGGGCCCAGTACTTC
TRBJ2-7	TRBV2	few	NA	CASSPSDSSFYEQYF	TGTGCCAGCAGTCCTTCCGACAGTTCGTTCTACGAGCAGTACTTC
TRBJ1-1	TRBV7-3	medium-sized	NA	CASSSGLDTEAFF	TGTGCCAGCAGCTCCGGACTGGACACTGAAGCTTTCTTT
TRBJ1-1	TRBV2	NA	NA	CASSVNMLAEAFF	TGTGCCAGCAGTGTGAACATGCTAGCTGAAGCTTTCTTT
TRBJ1-5	TRBV6-1	NA	TRBD1	CASDRAGGNQPQHF	TGTGCCAGCGACAGGGCGGGGGGAAATCAGCCCCAGCATTTT
TRBJ2-5	TRBV19	NA	TRBD1	CASSIRQGNQETQYF	TGTGCCAGTAGTATTAGACAGGGGAACCAAGAGACCCAGTACTTC
TRBJ1-2	TRBV14	NA	NA	CASSQGVGYGYTF	TGTGCCAGCAGCCAAGGCGTAGGGTATGGCTACACCTTC
TRBJ2-7	TRBV4-3	few	NA	CASSQDDWNRKQYF	TGCGCCAGCAGCCAGGACGACTGGAACAGGAAGCAGTACTTC
TRBJ2-4	TRBV7-6	NA	NA	CASSLGHTSGDGKNIQYF	TGTGCCAGCAGCTTAGGCCACACCTCGGGCGATGGCAAAAACATTCAGTACTTC
TRBJ2-7	TRBV4-1	NA	TRBD1	CASSHDGGQGSYEQYF	TGCGCCAGCAGCCACGATGGGGGACAGGGCTCCTACGAGCAGTACTTC
TRBJ1-1	TRBV7-9	few	NA	CASSLSLTATLRDEAFF	TGTGCCAGCAGCTTATCACTAACCGCCACTTTACGGGATGAAGCTTTCTTT
TRBJ2-2	TRBV6-6	once	TRBD1	CASSMGQGGIGELFF	TGTGCCAGCAGTATGGGACAGGGTGGAATCGGGGAGCTGTTTTTT
TRBJ2-1	TRBV7-3	few	TRBD2	CASTLAGGGDEQFF	TGTGCCAGCACCCTAGCGGGAGGAGGGGATGAGCAGTTCTTC
TRBJ2-7	TRBV4-2	NA	TRBD2	CASSHLAGVGSYEQYF	TGTGCCAGCAGCCATTTGGCGGGAGTAGGGTCCTACGAGCAGTACTTC
TRBJ1-2	TRBV6-1	NA	NA	CASSEVGVWRGYTF	TGTGCCAGCAGTGAAGTGGGGGTATGGCGAGGCTACACCTTC
TRBJ2-3	TRBV5-4	NA	NA	CASSDRGTDTQYF	TGTGCCAGCAGCGATCGGGGCACAGATACGCAGTATTTT
TRBJ2-5	TRBV12-5	NA	NA	CASGLGQARGYQETQYF	TGTGCTAGTGGTTTGGGACAAGCAAGGGGGTACCAAGAGACCCAGTACTTC
TRBJ1-3	TRBV6-6	NA	TRBD1	CASIPRTGTGGNTIYF	TGTGCCAGCATACCAAGGACCGGGACAGGAGGAAACACCATATATTTT
TRBJ2-5	TRBV7-3	NA	NA	CASSLGGVETQYF	TGTGCCAGCAGCTTAGGAGGGGTCGAGACCCAGTACTTC
TRBJ1-2	TRBV6-1	NA	TRBD1	CASSGRQGGPIQGYGYTF	TGTGCCAGCAGTGGTAGACAGGGGGGCCCGATCCAGGGATATGGCTACACCTTC